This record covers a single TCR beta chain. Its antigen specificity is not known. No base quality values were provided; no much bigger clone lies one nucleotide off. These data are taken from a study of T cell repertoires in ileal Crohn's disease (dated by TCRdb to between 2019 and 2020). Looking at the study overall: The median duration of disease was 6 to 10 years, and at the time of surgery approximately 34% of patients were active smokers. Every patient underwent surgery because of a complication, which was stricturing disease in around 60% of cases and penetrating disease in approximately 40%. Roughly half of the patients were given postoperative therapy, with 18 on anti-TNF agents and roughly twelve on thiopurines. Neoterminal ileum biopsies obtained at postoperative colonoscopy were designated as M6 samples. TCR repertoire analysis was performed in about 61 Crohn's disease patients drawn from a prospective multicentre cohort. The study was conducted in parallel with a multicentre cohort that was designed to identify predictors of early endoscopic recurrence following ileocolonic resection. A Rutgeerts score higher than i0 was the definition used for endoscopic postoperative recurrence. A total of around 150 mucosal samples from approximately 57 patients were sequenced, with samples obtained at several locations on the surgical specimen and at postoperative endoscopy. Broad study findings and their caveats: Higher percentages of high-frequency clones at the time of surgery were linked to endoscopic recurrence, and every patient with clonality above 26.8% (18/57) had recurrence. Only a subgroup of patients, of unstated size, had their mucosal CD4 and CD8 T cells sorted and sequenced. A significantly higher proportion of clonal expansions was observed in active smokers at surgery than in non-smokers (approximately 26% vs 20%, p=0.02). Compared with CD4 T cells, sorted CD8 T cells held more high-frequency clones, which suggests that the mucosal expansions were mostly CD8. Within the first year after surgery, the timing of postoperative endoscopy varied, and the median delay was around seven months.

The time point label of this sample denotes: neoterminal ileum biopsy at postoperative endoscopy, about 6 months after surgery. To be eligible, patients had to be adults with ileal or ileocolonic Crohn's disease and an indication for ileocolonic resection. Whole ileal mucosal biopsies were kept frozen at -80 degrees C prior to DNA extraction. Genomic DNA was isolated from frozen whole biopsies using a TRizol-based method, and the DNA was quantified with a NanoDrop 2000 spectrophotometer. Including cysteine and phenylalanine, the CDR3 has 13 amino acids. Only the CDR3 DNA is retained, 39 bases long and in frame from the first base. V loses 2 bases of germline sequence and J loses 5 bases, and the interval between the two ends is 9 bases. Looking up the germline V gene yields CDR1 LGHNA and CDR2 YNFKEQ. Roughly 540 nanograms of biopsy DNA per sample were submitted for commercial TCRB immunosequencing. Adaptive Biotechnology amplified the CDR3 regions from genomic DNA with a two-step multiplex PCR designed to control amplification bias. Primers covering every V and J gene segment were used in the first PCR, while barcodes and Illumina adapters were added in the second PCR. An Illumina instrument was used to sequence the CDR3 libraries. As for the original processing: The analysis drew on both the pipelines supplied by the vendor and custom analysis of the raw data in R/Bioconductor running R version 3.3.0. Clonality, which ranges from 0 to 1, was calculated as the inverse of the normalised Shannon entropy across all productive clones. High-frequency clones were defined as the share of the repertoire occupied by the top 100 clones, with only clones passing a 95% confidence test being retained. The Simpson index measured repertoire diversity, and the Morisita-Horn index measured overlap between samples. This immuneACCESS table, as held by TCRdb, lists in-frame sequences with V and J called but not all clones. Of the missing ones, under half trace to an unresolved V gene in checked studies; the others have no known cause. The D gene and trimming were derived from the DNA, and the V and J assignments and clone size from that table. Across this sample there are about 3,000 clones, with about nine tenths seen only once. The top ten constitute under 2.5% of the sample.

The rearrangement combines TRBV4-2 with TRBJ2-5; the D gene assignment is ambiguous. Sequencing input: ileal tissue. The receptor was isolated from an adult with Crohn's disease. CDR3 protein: CASSQWGGETQYF. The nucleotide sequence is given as TGTGCCAGCAGCCAATGGGGTGGGGAGACCCAGTACTTC.